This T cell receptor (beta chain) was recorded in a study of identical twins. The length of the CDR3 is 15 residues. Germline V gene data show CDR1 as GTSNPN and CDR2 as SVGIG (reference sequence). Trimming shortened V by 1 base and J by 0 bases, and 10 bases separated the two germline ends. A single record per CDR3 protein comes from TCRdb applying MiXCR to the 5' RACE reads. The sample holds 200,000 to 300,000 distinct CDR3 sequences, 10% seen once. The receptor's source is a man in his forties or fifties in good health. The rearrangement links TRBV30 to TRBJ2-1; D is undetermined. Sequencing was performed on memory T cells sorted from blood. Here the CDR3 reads CAWSDPVVSYNEQFF. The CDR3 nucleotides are TGTGCCTGGAGTGACCCAGTCGTCTCCTACAATGAGCAGTTCTTC. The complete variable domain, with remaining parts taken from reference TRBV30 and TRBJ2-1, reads SQTIHQWPATLVQPVGSPLSLECTVEGTSNPNLYWYRQAAGRGLQLLFYSVGIGQISSEVPQNLSASRPQDRQFILSSKKLLLSDSGFYLCAWSDPVVSYNEQFFGPGTRLTVL.